This TCR beta chain was sequenced for a study of blood T cell repertoires in COVID-19. Across the whole study: Nucleic acid was either cDNA or gDNA, and it came from T cells, B-cell-depleted T cells, or PBMCs.

The CDR3 runs 13 residues. Germline V lookup: CDR1 MNHEY, CDR2 SVGAGI. V shed 6 bases and J 8 bases; nucleotides not matched to a gene: 6. In the source study's methods: Counts of nucleated cells, estimated from reference gene primer amplification, were obtained. Using immunoSEQ multiplex PCR, the repertoire was profiled, and TCRdb retains in-frame clones only, with some absent. V and J calls and clone size are copied from that table; D and trimming were computed from the DNA. The sample yields about 140,000 clones, about 83% seen once. The chain carries TRBV6-5 and TRBJ1-2; 10 bases line up with TRBD1. The TCR sequence derives from a human donor in a cohort sampled during active COVID-19. Sequencing was done on a sample of peripheral blood. The CDR3 DNA reads TGTGCCAGCAGGCTTGACAGGGGGCAAGGCTACACCTTC. This encodes CASRLDRGQGYTF.